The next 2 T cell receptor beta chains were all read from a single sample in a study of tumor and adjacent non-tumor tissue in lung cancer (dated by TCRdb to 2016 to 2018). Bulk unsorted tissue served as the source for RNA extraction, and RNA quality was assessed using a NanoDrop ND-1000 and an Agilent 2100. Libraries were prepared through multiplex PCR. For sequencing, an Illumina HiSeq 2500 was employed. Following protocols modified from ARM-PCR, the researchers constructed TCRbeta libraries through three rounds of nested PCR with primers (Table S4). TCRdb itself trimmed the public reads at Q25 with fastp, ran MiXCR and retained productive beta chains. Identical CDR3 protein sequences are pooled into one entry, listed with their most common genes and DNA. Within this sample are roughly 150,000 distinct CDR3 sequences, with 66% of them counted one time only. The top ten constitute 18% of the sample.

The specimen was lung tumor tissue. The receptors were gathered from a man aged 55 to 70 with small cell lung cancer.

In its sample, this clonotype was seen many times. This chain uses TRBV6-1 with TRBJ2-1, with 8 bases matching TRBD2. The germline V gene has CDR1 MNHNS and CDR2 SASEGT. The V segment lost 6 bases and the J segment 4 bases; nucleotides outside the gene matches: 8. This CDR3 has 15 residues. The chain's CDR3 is CASSHSGARYNEQFF. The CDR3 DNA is TGTGCCAGCAGCCATAGCGGGGCGCGGTACAATGAGCAGTTCTTC.

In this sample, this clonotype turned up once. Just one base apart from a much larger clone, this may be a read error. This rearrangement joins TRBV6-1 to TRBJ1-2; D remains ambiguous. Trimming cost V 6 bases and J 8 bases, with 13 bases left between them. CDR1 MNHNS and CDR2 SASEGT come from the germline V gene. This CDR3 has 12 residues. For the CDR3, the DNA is TGTGCCAGCAGAGATACCCTGGAAGGCTACACCTTC. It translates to CASRDTLEGYTF.